A single sample gave rise to the 11 T cell receptor beta chains below, sequenced in a study of blood T cell repertoires in COVID-19. Data came from immunoSEQ multiplex PCR; TCRdb stores just in-frame clones and leaves some out. The sample has under 55,000 clones, 75% to 90% seen once. Sequenced material: peripheral blood. Every receptor here comes from a woman older than 75 with active COVID-19.

The rearrangement links TRBV15 to TRBJ2-7, with 7 bases matching TRBD1. Looked up from germline, CDR1 is LNHNV and CDR2 is YYDKDF (reference sequence). The CDR3 runs 15 residues. Trimming removed 1 base from V and 3 bases from J; junction bases left unmatched: 6. This CDR3 is CATSRALAGGYEQYF. In DNA form, the CDR3 reads TGTGCCACCAGCAGAGCCCTGGCAGGGGGCTACGAGCAGTACTTC.

In this sample, this clone turned up once. The chain employs TRBV3-1 (or the pseudogene TRBV3-2) and TRBJ1-3; 7 bases agree with TRBD1. Germline V gene lookup returns CDR1 LGHDT and CDR2 YNNKEL (reference sequence). This CDR3 contains 17 residues. V was clipped by 2 bases and J by 0 bases; unmatched bases: 7. The CDR3 sequence: CASSQQTGRSSGNTIYF. CDR3 coding DNA: TGTGCCAGCAGCCAACAGACAGGGCGAAGCTCTGGAAACACCATATATTTT.

Only one count was recorded for this clone. The chain carries TRBV28 and TRBJ1-1; TRBD1 aligns across 7 bases. CDR1 is MDHEN and CDR2 is SYDVKM in the germline V gene. Germline trimming cut 2 bases from V and 3 bases from J; bases unmatched to any gene: 6. The CDR3 contains 15 residues. CDR3 amino acids: CASSLGDSRHTEAFF. DNA of the CDR3: TGTGCCAGCAGTTTAGGGGACAGCCGGCACACTGAAGCTTTCTTT.

This clone was seen a few times. This CDR3 reads CASSLPSSYNEQFF. In DNA, the CDR3 is TGTGCCAGCAGTTTACCCAGCTCCTACAATGAGCAGTTCTTC. The chain has TRBV28 and TRBJ2-1; D remains unclear. The CDR3 spans 14 residues. Germline V CDR1 and CDR2: MDHEN, SYDVKM. V was clipped by 2 bases and J by 0 bases, with 5 bases between them.

The rearrangement uses TRBV7-9 and TRBJ2-5; no clear D gene. The germline CDR1 and CDR2 sequences are SEHNR and FQNEAQ (reference sequence). V was cut by 1 base and J by 5 bases, with 8 bases left in between. CDR3 size: 13 residues. In nucleotides, the CDR3 is TGTGCCAGCAGCTTAGGGAGTTCGGAGACCCAGTACTTC. This sequence encodes CASSLGSSETQYF.

This clone was picked up a small number of times. The V call is TRBV5-5, the J call TRBJ1-6; TRBD1 might be the D (6 bases). V lost 4 bases and J lost 12, with 14 bases in between. In germline, CDR1 is SGHKS, CDR2 YYEKEE (reference sequence). This CDR3 spans 13 amino acids. This chain's CDR3 is CASSQEQGRPLHF. The DNA of the CDR3 is TGTGCCAGCAGCCAAGAGCAGGGGAGACCCCTCCACTTT.

The chain is built from TRBV7-2 and TRBJ2-7; weak D call: TRBD2 (6 bases). The CDR3 consists of 16 residues. Trimming took off 4 bases at V and 6 bases at J, with 22 bases between the two ends. Looked up from germline, CDR1 is SGHTA and CDR2 is FQGNSA. The CDR3 sequence is CASSWRGGRTPVEQYF. CDR3 bases: TGTGCCAGCAGCTGGAGGGGCGGGCGCACCCCTGTCGAGCAGTACTTC.

The J gene is TRBJ2-3, the V gene TRBV11-2, with 9 bases matching TRBD2. V was pared by 6 bases and J by 0 bases, with 4 bases of the junction left unmatched. The CDR3 spans 15 residues. Per the germline V gene, CDR1 is SGHAT and CDR2 is FQNNGV. CDR3 amino acids: CASRTGLASTDTQYF. CDR3 nucleotide sequence: TGTGCCAGCAGGACGGGACTAGCCAGCACAGATACGCAGTATTTT.

The table lists this clone with a count of one. The chain is built from TRBV28 and TRBJ1-1; weak D call: TRBD1 (5 bases). Trimming left V 6 bases short and J 5 bases short, with 16 bases between. The CDR3 runs 14 residues. Looked up from germline, CDR1 is MDHEN and CDR2 is SYDVKM. CDR3 bases: TGTGCCAGCAGCTCCTGGGGGGGAAAGACTGAAGCTTTCTTT. It is translated as CASSSWGGKTEAFF. Combining the CDR3 with reference TRBV28 and TRBJ1-1 gives the whole variable domain DVKVTQSSRYLVKRTGEKVFLECVQDMDHENMFWYRQDPGLGLRLIYFSYDVKMKEKGDIPEGYSVSREKKERFSLILESASTNQTSMYLCASSSWGGKTEAFFGQGTRLTVV.

The J gene is TRBJ2-5, the V gene TRBV9; D possibly corresponds to TRBD2 (6 bases). This CDR3 is 16 amino acids long. Germline V gives CDR1 SGDLS, CDR2 YYNGEE. V shed 0 bases and J shed 3 bases, with 15 bases lying between them. CDR3 protein: CASSVESQGGEETQYF. For the CDR3, the DNA is TGTGCCAGCAGCGTAGAATCCCAGGGAGGAGAAGAGACCCAGTACTTC.

The chain links TRBV2 to TRBJ2-3, with 7 positions matching TRBD1. Trimming removed 11 bases from V and 3 bases from J; junction bases left unmatched: 2. CDR1 and CDR2 from the germline V gene are SNHLY and FYNNEI. The CDR3 loop spans 11 amino acids. For the CDR3, the DNA is TGTGCCTCACAGGGGACAGATACGCAGTATTTT. This encodes CASQGTDTQYF.